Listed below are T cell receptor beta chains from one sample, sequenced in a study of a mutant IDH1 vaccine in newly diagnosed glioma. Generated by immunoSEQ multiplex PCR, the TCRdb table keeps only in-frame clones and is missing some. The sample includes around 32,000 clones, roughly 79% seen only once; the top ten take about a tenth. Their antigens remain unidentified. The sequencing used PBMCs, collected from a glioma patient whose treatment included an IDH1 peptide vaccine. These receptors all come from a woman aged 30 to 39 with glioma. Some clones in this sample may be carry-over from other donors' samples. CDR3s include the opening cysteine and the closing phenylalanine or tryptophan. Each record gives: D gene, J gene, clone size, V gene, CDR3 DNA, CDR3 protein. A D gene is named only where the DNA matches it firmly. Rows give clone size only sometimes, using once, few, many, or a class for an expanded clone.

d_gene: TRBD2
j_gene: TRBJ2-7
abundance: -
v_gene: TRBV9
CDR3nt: TGTGCCAGCAGCGTAGGGCTTGCGGGAGCCCCCCACGAGCAGTACTTC
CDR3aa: CASSVGLAGAPHEQYF

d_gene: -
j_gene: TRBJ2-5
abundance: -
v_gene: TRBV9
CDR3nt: TGTGCCAGCAGCGTTGGGGGACAAGTGGGGACCCAGTACTTC
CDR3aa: CASSVGGQVGTQYF

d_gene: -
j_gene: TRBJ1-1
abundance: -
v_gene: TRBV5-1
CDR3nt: TGCGCCAGCGGGAATTACAGGACCGAAGCTTTCTTT
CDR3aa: CASGNYRTEAFF

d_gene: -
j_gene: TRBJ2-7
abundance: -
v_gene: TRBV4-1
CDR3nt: TGCGCCAGCAGCCAATCTCTATCCGAGCAGTACTTC
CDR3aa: CASSQSLSEQYF

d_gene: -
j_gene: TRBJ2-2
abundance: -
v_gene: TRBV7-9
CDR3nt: TGTGCCACAATATACACCGGGGAGCTGTTTTTT
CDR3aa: CATIYTGELFF

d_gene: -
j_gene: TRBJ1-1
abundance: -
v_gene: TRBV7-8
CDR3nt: TGTGCCAGCAGCTTATTCCCTCGAGGACCTCAAATGTACACTGAAGCTTTCTTT
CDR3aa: CASSLFPRGPQMYTEAFF

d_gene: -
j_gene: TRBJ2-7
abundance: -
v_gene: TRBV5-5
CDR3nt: TGTGCCAGCAGCTTGGCAGGGATAGGAGGTTACGAGCAGTACTTC
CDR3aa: CASSLAGIGGYEQYF

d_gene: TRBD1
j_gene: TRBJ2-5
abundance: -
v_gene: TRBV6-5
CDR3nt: TGTGCCAGCAGCGCTATGGGGGCAGGGGGAAAGACCCAGTACTTC
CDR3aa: CASSAMGAGGKTQYF

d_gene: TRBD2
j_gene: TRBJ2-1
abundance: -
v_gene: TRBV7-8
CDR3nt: TGTGCCAGCAGCTTAGGCGGGAGGGCCCACAATGAGCAGTTCTTC
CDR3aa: CASSLGGRAHNEQFF

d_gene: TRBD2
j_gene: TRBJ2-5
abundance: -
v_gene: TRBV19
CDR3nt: TGTGCCAGTAGTCTCGGACTAGCGGGAGGCCAAGAGACCCAGTACTTC
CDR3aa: CASSLGLAGGQETQYF

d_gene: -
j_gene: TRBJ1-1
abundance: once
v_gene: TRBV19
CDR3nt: TGTGCCAGTAGTCCCGCCCACTCTATGAACACTGAAGCTTTCTTT
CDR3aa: CASSPAHSMNTEAFF

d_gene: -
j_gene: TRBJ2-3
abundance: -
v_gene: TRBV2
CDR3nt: TGTGCCAGCAGGCCGACAGGGAGGGTGGCAGATACGCAGTATTTT
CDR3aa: CASRPTGRVADTQYF

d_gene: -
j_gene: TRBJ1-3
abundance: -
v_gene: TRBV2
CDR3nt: TGTGCCAGCACCCCTTTACAGAGCACCATATATTTT
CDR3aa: CASTPLQSTIYF

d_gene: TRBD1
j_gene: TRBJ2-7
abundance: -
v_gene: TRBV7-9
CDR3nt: TGTGCCAGCAGCCCCGGGACAGGGAAAGGCTACGAGCAGTACTTC
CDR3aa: CASSPGTGKGYEQYF

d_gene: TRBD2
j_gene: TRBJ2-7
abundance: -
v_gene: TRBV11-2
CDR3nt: TGTGCCAGCAGCCCTAGCGGCGGGAGGATTGAAGAGCAGTACTTC
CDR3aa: CASSPSGGRIEEQYF

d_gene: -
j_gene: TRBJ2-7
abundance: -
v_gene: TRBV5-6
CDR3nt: TGTGCCAGCAGCCGTAAAGTGTGGGGGCTCCCTTACGAGCAGTACTTC
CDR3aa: CASSRKVWGLPYEQYF

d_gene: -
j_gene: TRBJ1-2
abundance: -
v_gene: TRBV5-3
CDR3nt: TGTGCCAGAAGCCCCGGGACATCCTCCTCCCGGGCCTATGGCTACACCTTC
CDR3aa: CARSPGTSSSRAYGYTF

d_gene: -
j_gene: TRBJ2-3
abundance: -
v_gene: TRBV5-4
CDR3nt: TGTGCCAGCAGCTCGGGTAGCACAGATACGCAGTATTTT
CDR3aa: CASSSGSTDTQYF

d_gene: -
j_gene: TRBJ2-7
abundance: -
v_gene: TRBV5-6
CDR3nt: TGTGCCAGCAGCTTGTGGTTGGGGGGAGGCTACGAGCAGTACTTC
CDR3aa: CASSLWLGGGYEQYF

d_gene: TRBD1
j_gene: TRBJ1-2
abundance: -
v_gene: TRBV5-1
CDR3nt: TGCGCCAGCAGCTTGCAGGGGGCCGGGAACTATGGCTACACCTTC
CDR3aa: CASSLQGAGNYGYTF

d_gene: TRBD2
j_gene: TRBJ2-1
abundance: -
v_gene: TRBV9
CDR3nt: TGTGCCAGCAGCCCCCTAGCGGGACAAAACAATGAGCAGTTCTTC
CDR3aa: CASSPLAGQNNEQFF

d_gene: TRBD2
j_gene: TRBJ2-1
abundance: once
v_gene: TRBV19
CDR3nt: TGTGCCAGTAAGAATTTTTGGGGGGGAATGAATGAGCAGTTCTTC
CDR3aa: CASKNFWGGMNEQFF

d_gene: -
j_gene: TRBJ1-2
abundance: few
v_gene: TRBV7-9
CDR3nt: TGTGCCAGCAGCTTAAACTCGGGCGGAGCGGCAAGAACCTTC
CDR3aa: CASSLNSGGAARTF

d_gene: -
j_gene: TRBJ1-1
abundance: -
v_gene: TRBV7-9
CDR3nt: TGTGCCAGCAGCCTAAACACAGGTGAGGGGGCTTTCTTT
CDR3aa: CASSLNTGEGAFF

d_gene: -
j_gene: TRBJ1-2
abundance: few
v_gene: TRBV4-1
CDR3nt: TGCGCCAGCAGCCCACAAGGGTATGGCTACACCTTC
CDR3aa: CASSPQGYGYTF

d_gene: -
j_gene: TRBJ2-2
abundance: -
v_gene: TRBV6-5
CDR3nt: TGTGCCAGCAGTTACATCGGCACCGGGGAGCTGTTTTTT
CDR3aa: CASSYIGTGELFF

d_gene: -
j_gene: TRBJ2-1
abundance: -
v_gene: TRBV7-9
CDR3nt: TGTGCCAGCAGCTTGTTCGATTTAAGTGAGCAGTTCTTC
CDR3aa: CASSLFDLSEQFF

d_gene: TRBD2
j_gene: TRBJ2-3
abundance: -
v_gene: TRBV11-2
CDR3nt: TGTGCCAGCAGTATCGGGGGGAGGGATACGCAGTATTTT
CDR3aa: CASSIGGRDTQYF

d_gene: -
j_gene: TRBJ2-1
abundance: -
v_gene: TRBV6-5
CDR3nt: TGTGCCAGCAGTTACTCGACCCCCGGTCCCTACAATGAGCAGTTCTTC
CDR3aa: CASSYSTPGPYNEQFF

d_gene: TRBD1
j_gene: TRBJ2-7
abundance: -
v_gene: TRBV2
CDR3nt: TGTGCCAGCAGTTCCCAGGGGGCGAGCTCCTACGAGCAGTACTTC
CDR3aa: CASSSQGASSYEQYF

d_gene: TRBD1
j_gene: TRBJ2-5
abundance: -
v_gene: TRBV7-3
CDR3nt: TGTGCCAGCAGCCAAACAGGGGGCGGGGGAGAGACCCAGTACTTC
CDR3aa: CASSQTGGGGETQYF

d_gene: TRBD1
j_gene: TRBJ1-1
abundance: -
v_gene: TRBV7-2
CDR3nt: TGTGCCAGCAGCTTAGAATTATTCAGGGGGGGGAACACTGAAGCTTTCTTT
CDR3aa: CASSLELFRGGNTEAFF

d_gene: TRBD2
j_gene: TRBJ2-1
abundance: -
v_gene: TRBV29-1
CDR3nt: TGCAGCGGTAGCGGGGAGGGATGGGGCGGTGAGCAGTTCTTC
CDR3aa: CSGSGEGWGGEQFF

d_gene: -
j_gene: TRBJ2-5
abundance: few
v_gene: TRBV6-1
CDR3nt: TGTGCCAGCAGGCCACGGGACGGCCGACAAGAGACCCAGTACTTC
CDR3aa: CASRPRDGRQETQYF

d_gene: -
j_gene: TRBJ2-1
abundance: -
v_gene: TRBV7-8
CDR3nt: TGTGCCAGCAGCTTAGTTAGTGGCGTCGTGAGCTCCTACAATGAGCAGTTCTTC
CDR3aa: CASSLVSGVVSSYNEQFF

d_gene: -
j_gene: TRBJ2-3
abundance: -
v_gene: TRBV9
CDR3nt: TGTGCCAGCAGCGTACCAACCGAAATAGAAGGGCCCCCAGATACGCAGTATTTT
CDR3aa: CASSVPTEIEGPPDTQYF

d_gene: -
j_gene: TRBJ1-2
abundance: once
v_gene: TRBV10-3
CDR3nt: TGTGCCATCAGTGACGTACAGGGAGCAATAGGTGGCTACACCTTC
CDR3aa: CAISDVQGAIGGYTF

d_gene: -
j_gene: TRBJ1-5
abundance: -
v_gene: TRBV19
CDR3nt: TGTGCCAGTCAGATGGGGCTGGGTCAGCCCCAGCATTTT
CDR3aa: CASQMGLGQPQHF

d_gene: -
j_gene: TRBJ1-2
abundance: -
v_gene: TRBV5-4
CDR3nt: TGTGCCAGCAGCCCTGGACCGCCGGAAATCTATGGCTACACCTTC
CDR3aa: CASSPGPPEIYGYTF

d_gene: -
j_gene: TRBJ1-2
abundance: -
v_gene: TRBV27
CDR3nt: TGTGCCAGCAGTTTATCCCCCTGGCCCCTTTCGGGCTACACCTTC
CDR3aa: CASSLSPWPLSGYTF

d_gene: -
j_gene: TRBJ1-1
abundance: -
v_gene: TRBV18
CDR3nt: TGTGCCAGCTCACCAGTTGAGGGGGGCCAAGCTTTCTTT
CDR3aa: CASSPVEGGQAFF

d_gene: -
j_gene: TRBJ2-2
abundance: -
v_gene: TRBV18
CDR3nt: TGTGCCAGCGCGGGACGGATCGACACCGGGGAGCTGTTTTTT
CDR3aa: CASAGRIDTGELFF

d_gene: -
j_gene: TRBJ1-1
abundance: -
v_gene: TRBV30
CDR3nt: TGTGCCTGGAGTGTATGGGGAGAGACTGAAGCTTTCTTT
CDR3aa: CAWSVWGETEAFF

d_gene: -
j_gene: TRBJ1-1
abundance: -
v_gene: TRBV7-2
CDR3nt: TGTGCCAGCAGCTTAGTTGTAGCGGGCACTGAAGCTTTCTTT
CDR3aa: CASSLVVAGTEAFF

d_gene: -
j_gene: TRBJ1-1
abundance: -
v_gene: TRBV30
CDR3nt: TGTGCCTCCCATCGGGGGGACACTGAAGCTTTCTTT
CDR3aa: CASHRGDTEAFF

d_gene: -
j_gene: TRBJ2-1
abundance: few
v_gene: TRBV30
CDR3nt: TGTGCCTGGAGTGCGGATAGGGCGGAGCAGTTCTTC
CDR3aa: CAWSADRAEQFF

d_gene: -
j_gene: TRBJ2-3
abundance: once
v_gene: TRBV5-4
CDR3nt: TGTGCCAGCAGCGCCCTGGACAACACAGATACGCAGTATTTT
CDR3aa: CASSALDNTDTQYF

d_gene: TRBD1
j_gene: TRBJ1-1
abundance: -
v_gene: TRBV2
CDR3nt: TGTGTCATGGGGACAGCGCCAGCTGAAGCTTTCTTT
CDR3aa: CVMGTAPAEAFF